The T cell receptor (beta chain) under discussion was sequenced for a study of shared clonotypes between healthy human individuals. Study conclusions and caveats: There were few donors, and this limited the genetic and exposure-history diversity represented.

The V gene's germline CDR1 is MDHEN and CDR2 SYDVKM. With 7 bases removed from V and 0 bases from J, the gap between germline ends came to 13 bases. The CDR3 is 14 amino acids. Terminally differentiated effector memory CD45RA+ cells were excluded from the naive CD8 cells, which were CD45RO-negative and positively selected for CCR7. Sequenced by immunoSEQ multiplex PCR; TCRdb stores in-frame clones only, minus some. The table includes about 2.1 million clones, around 93% detected once. The table lists this clone with a count of one. Antigen: not known. The chain is built from TRBV28 and TRBJ2-7; D might be TRBD1 (6 bases). This receptor was obtained from a man aged 18 to 29 in good health. Some clones in this sample may be carry-over from other donors' samples. What was sequenced was naive CD8+ T cells from PBMCs. The CDR3 DNA follows: TGTGCCAGCACCTATGGACAGTCCTCCTACGAGCAGTACTTC. Protein sequence: CASTYGQSSYEQYF. Full variable domain (missing parts from reference TRBV28 and TRBJ2-7): DVKVTQSSRYLVKRTGEKVFLECVQDMDHENMFWYRQDPGLGLRLIYFSYDVKMKEKGDIPEGYSVSREKKERFSLILESASTNQTSMYLCASTYGQSSYEQYFGPGTRLTVT.